This TCR beta chain originates from a study of blood T cells in healthy people across ages. Across the study: Researchers report that template switching captured about one barcoded beta molecule per two T cells. Study conclusions and caveats: Without sorted subsets, naive and antigen-experienced compartments could not be conclusively compared. Per-million-T-cell TCR beta diversity fell roughly linearly with age. Relative to aged donors, long-lived donors carried more naive CD4+ cells and displayed higher diversity.

Trimming removed 5 bases at V and 0 bases at J, with 15 bases between. This CDR3 has 16 amino acids. Per germline, CDR1 SEHNR and CDR2 FQNEAQ (reference sequence). The use of a sample-barcoded 5' primer and a J-beta primer mix characterized a second PCR of about 7 to 12 cycles. In TCRdb, the 5' RACE reads were re-called with MiXCR into one record per CDR3 protein. The sample consists of approximately 940,000 distinct CDR3 sequences, roughly 43% of them appearing once. About this clonotype: The antigen is unknown.

The V gene is TRBV7-9, the J gene TRBJ2-3, with D hard to call. This TCR came from a man aged 30-40 years in good health. The specimen sequenced was blood. CDR3 residues: CASSNAVAASTDTQYF. DNA for the CDR3: TGTGCCAGCAGCAACGCAGTGGCGGCTAGCACAGATACGCAGTATTTT.